The 8 T cell receptor beta chains listed next were all sequenced from one sample in a study of T-cell reconstitution after alpha-beta-depleted transplantation in children. Unique molecular identifiers were incorporated when the TCRbeta library was constructed. MiXCR was run by TCRdb on the PCR reads, yielding one entry per CDR3 protein. The data hold about 250,000 distinct CDR3 sequences, with roughly 25% observed a single time. The sequenced sample was PBMCs, mostly from graft donor cells, obtained 360 days after TCRalphabeta/CD19-depleted stem cell transplant. The source of these receptors is a female patient younger than 10 who had a stem cell transplant for congenital amegakaryocytic thrombocytopenia, so the T cells may come from the graft donor.

This clonotype was detected ten times or more. The V gene is TRBV5-6, the J gene TRBJ2-1, with a possible D match to TRBD2 (6 bases). The CDR3 has 16 amino acids. Germline CDR1 reads SGHDT; CDR2 reads YYEEEE. The ends were cut back, 4 bases at V and 3 bases at J, with 17 bases in the middle. The CDR3 spells CASSTGLRGLYNEQFF. The DNA for the CDR3 is TGTGCCAGCAGCACGGGACTCCGTGGACTCTACAATGAGCAGTTCTTC.

This chain connects TRBV3-1 to TRBJ2-1, with no clear D. The CDR3 has 17 amino acids. CDR1 and CDR2 from the germline V gene are LGHDT and YNNKEL (reference sequence). Trimming stripped 0 bases from V and 7 bases from J, with 19 bases between. The CDR3 loop reads CASSQDAGWLSKNEQFF. DNA of the CDR3: TGTGCCAGCAGCCAAGATGCCGGATGGCTGTCAAAAAATGAGCAGTTCTTC.

The chain carries TRBV24-1 and TRBJ2-1; D perhaps matches TRBD2 (5 bases). Trimming took 7 bases from V and 9 from J, leaving 12 bases between them. The CDR3 has 12 amino acids. The germline V gene encodes CDR1 KGHDR and CDR2 SFDVKD. The CDR3 sequence: CATSGKWGEQFF. DNA for the CDR3: TGTGCCACCAGCGGGAAGTGGGGTGAGCAGTTCTTC.

V and J are TRBV10-3 and TRBJ2-5; 7 bases are a match to TRBD2. CDR3 length equals 13 residues. Looked up from germline, CDR1 is ENHRY and CDR2 is SYGVKD. Germline trimming cut 6 bases from V and 5 bases from J; bases unmatched to any gene: 6. The CDR3 nucleotides read TGTGCCATCAGCCAGGACGGGGGGGAGACCCAGTACTTC. Encoded protein: CAISQDGGETQYF.

The V and J genes are TRBV4-3 and TRBJ2-7; 8 nucleotides line up with TRBD2. The length of the CDR3 is 15 residues. V dropped 4 bases and J dropped 2; count of bases not matched to a gene: 7. CDR1 is LGHNA and CDR2 is YSLEER in the germline V gene. The CDR3 loop reads CASSRLAGDAYEQYF. In DNA form, the CDR3 reads TGCGCCAGCAGCCGTCTAGCGGGTGACGCCTACGAGCAGTACTTC.

This clonotype was observed many times. The chain combines TRBV11-2 with TRBJ2-5, with D tentatively TRBD2 (6 bases). The CDR3 is 14 amino acids. Germline CDR1 is SGHAT and CDR2 is FQNNGV. V was trimmed by 3 bases and J by 4 bases, leaving 12 bases between them. CDR3 region: CASSFNPGVETQYF. The DNA for the CDR3 is TGTGCCAGCAGCTTTAATCCGGGAGTAGAGACCCAGTACTTC.

This clonotype was detected only a few times. V usage is TRBV28 and J usage is TRBJ1-2; 11 positions agree with TRBD1. The CDR3 totals 16 residues. In germline, CDR1 is MDHEN, CDR2 SYDVKM. V lost 4 bases, J lost 4 bases, and 8 bases stayed unmatched. CDR3 coding DNA: TGTGCCAGCAGTTCCCTCGGACAGGGGGCATGCTATGGCTACACCTTC. Translation gives CASSSLGQGACYGYTF.

This clonotype was seen many times. V usage is TRBV5-1 and J usage is TRBJ2-7; 9 nucleotides agree with TRBD2. After removal of 0 bases from V and 2 bases from J, the junction contained 3 bases not matched to a gene. This CDR3 spans 15 amino acids. In germline, CDR1 is SGHRS, CDR2 YFSETQ. The chain's CDR3 is CASSLVSSGTYEQYF. CDR3 bases: TGCGCCAGCAGCTTGGTGTCTAGCGGGACCTACGAGCAGTACTTC.